Listed here are 7 T cell receptor beta chains from one sample, sequenced in a study of blood T cell repertoires in COVID-19. The protocol was immunoSEQ multiplex PCR, while the TCRdb copy is restricted to in-frame clones and leaves out a portion. The table includes some 320,000 clones, roughly 85% detected once. The sample taken for sequencing was PBMCs or T cells enriched from blood (not recorded which). These receptors were taken from a woman in her 30s who had been exposed to COVID-19.

The chain joins TRBV9 to TRBJ1-6, with TRBD1 matching 7 bases. Germline loops: CDR1 SGDLS, CDR2 YYNGEE. V lost 0 bases, J lost 13 bases, and 4 bases stayed unmatched. This CDR3 region has 13 residues. The CDR3 reads CASSVASGQPLHF. For the CDR3, the DNA is TGTGCCAGCAGCGTAGCTTCGGGACAGCCCCTCCACTTT.

The chain uses TRBV18 and TRBJ2-7; D is unclear. The ends were cut back, 0 bases at V and 0 bases at J, with 6 bases in the middle. Germline CDR1 is KGHSH and CDR2 is LQKENI. This CDR3 has 14 amino acids. In DNA, the CDR3 is TGTGCCAGCTCACCACCATCTTACTCCTACGAGCAGTACTTC. This encodes CASSPPSYSYEQYF.

This clone has only a few counts. The chain couples TRBV7-2 to TRBJ2-1; 11 positions agree with TRBD2. The germline gives CDR1 SGHTA, CDR2 FQGNSA. This CDR3 has 16 amino acids. The ends lost 2 bases at V and 8 bases at J; junction bases unmatched: 8. CDR3 nucleotides: TGTGCCAGCAGCTTAAGTGGCCTAGCGGGGGGCTATGAGCAGTTCTTC. It encodes CASSLSGLAGGYEQFF.

This clone came up once. This sequence joins TRBV11-3 and TRBJ2-3; a possible D gene is TRBD1 (5 bases). The CDR3 runs 15 residues. Trimming removed 0 bases at V and 6 bases at J, with 13 bases between. Germline CDR1 is SGHNT and CDR2 is YENEEA. The CDR3 loop is CASSLEYRPMDTQYF. The CDR3 DNA sequence: TGTGCCAGCAGCTTAGAGTACAGGCCAATGGATACGCAGTATTTT.

V is TRBV5-1 and J is TRBJ1-2; 10 bases match TRBD1. The J segment lost 8 bases and the V segment lost 0 bases, leaving 7 bases of the junction unmatched. CDR3 size: 15 residues. The germline V gene has CDR1 SGHRS and CDR2 YFSETQ. The CDR3 DNA is TGCGCCAGCAGCTTGGTATCCGGGACAGGGGTCGGCTACACCTTC. It codes for CASSLVSGTGVGYTF. The whole variable domain, remainder taken from reference TRBV5-1 and TRBJ1-2, is KAGVTQTPRYLIKTRGQQVTLSCSPISGHRSVSWYQQTPGQGLQFLFEYFSETQRNKGNFPGRFSGRQFSNSRSEMNVSTLELGDSALYLCASSLVSGTGVGYTFGSGTRLTVV.

The chain uses TRBV6-5 and TRBJ1-1; D not resolved. The germline gives CDR1 MNHEY, CDR2 SVGAGI. Trimming cost V 6 bases and J 1 base, with 12 bases left between them. CDR3 length: 14 residues. As DNA, the CDR3 is TGTGCCAGCAGCCTCCGGGTTCGGAACACTGAAGCTTTCTTT. Its protein product is CASSLRVRNTEAFF.

V usage is TRBV4-2 and J usage is TRBJ1-6, with D possibly TRBD1 on 5 matching bases. Germline CDR1 reads LGHNA; CDR2 reads YNFKEQ. CDR3 length equals 15 residues. Trimming pared 0 bases from V and 11 bases from J, leaving 14 bases between. CDR3 nucleotide sequence: TGTGCCAGCAGCCAAGATAGGGGAAAAAGAGCACCCCTCCACTTT. Translating it yields CASSQDRGKRAPLHF.